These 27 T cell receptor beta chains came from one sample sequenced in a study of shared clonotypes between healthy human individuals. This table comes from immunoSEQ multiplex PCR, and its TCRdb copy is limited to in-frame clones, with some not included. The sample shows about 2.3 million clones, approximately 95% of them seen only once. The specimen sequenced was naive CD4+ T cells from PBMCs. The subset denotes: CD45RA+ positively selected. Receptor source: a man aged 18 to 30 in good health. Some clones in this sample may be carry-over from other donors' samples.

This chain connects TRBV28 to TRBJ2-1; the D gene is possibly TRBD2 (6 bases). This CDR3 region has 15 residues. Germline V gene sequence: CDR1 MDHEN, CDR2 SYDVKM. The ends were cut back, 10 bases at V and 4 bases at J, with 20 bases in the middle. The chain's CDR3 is CATRGGRLLYNEQFF. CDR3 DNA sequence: TGTGCCACTCGAGGAGGGAGACTACTTTACAATGAGCAGTTCTTC.

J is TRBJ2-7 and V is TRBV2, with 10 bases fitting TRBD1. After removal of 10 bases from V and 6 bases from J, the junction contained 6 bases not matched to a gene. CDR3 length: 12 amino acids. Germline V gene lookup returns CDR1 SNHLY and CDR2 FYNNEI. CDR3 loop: CATGQGVGEQYF. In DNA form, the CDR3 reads TGTGCCACTGGACAGGGGGTGGGCGAGCAGTACTTC.

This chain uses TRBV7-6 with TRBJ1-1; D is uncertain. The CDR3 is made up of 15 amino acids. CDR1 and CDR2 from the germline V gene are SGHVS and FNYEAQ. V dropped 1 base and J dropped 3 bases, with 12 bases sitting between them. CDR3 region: CASSLVRASDTEAFF. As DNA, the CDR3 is TGTGCCAGCAGCTTAGTTAGGGCGAGCGACACTGAAGCTTTCTTT.

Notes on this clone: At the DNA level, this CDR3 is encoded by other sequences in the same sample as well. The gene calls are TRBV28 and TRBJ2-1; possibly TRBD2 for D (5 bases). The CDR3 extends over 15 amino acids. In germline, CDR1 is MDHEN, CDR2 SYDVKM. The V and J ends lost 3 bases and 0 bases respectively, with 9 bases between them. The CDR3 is CASSLPGSSYNEQFF. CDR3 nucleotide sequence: TGTGCCAGCAGTTTGCCGGGGAGCTCCTACAATGAGCAGTTCTTC.

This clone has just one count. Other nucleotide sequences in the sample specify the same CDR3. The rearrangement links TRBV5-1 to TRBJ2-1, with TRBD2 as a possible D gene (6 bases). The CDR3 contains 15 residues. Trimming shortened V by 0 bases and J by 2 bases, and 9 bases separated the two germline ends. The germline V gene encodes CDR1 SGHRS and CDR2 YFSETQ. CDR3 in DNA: TGCGCCAGCAGCTTGGTTCCGGGGGCCTACAATGAGCAGTTCTTC. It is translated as CASSLVPGAYNEQFF.

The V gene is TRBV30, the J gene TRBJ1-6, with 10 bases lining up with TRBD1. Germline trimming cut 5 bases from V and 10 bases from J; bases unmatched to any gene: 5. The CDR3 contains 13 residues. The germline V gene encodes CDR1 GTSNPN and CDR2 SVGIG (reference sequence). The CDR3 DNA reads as TGTGCCTGGGCCGGACAGGGGGAATCACCCCTCCACTTT. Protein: CAWAGQGESPLHF.

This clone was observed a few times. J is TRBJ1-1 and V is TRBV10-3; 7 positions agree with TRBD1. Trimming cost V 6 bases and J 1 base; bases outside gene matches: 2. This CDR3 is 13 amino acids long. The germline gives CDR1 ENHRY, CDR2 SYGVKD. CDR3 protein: CAIRGQANTEAFF. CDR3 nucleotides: TGTGCCATCAGAGGACAGGCGAACACTGAAGCTTTCTTT.

The CDR3 region has the DNA TGTGCCACCTCCCGGACAGGCCCCGGCGAGCAGTACTTC. Translation: CATSRTGPGEQYF. The chain employs TRBV27 and TRBJ2-7; 7 bases fit TRBD1. Trimming took 10 bases from V and 6 from J; bases not matched to a gene: 12. The CDR3 covers 13 residues. Germline V CDR1 and CDR2: MNHEY, SMNVEV (reference sequence).

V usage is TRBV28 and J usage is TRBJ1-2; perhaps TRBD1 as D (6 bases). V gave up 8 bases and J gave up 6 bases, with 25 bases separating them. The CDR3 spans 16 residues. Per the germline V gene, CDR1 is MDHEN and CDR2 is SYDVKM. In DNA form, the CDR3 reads TGTGCCAGCGGGCCACAGGGATTAGGTTTAGCTAATGGCTACACCTTC. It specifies CASGPQGLGLANGYTF.

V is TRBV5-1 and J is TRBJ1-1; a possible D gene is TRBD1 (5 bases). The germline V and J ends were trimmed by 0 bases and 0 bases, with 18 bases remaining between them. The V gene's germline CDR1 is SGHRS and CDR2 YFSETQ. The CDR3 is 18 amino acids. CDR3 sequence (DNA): TGCGCCAGCAGCTTGGTCTGGGACCCAACGCTGATGAACACTGAAGCTTTCTTT. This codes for CASSLVWDPTLMNTEAFF. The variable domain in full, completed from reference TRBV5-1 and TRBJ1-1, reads KAGVTQTPRYLIKTRGQQVTLSCSPISGHRSVSWYQQTPGQGLQFLFEYFSETQRNKGNFPGRFSGRQFSNSRSEMNVSTLELGDSALYLCASSLVWDPTLMNTEAFFGQGTRLTVV.

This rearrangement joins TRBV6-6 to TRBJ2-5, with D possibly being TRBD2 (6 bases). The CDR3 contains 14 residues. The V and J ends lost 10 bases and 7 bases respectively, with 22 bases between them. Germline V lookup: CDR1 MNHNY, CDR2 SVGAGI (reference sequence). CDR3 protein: CATWGSRFSGTQYF. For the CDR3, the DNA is TGTGCCACCTGGGGCAGCCGATTTAGCGGGACCCAGTACTTC.

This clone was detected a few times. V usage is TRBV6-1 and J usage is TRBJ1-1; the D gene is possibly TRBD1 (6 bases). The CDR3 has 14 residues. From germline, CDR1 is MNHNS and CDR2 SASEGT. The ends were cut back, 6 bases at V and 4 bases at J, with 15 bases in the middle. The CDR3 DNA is TGTGCCAGCAGATTACAGGGAATGGCCACTGAAGCTTTCTTT. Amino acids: CASRLQGMATEAFF.

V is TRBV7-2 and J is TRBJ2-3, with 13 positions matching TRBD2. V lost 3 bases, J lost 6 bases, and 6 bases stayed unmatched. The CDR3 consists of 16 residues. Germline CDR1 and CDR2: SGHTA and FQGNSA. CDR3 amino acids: CASSLVGLAGVDTQYF. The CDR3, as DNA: TGTGCCAGCAGCTTGGTTGGACTAGCGGGAGTGGATACGCAGTATTTT.

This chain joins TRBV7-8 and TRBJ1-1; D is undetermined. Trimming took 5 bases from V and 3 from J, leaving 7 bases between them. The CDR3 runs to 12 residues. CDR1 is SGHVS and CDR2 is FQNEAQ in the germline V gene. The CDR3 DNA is TGTGCCAGCAGCCGTCCGGACACTGAAGCTTTCTTT. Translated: CASSRPDTEAFF.

CDR3 loop: CASSWGPGTGGNEQFF. For the CDR3, the DNA is TGCGCCAGCAGCTGGGGTCCGGGGACAGGGGGCAATGAGCAGTTCTTC. V and J are TRBV5-1 and TRBJ2-1, with 11 bases lining up with TRBD1. Per the germline V gene, CDR1 is SGHRS and CDR2 is YFSETQ. V shed 3 bases, J shed 6 bases, and the junction held 8 bases outside the gene matches. The CDR3 is 16 amino acids. The entire variable domain, with the rest obtained from reference TRBV5-1 and TRBJ2-1, is as follows: KAGVTQTPRYLIKTRGQQVTLSCSPISGHRSVSWYQQTPGQGLQFLFEYFSETQRNKGNFPGRFSGRQFSNSRSEMNVSTLELGDSALYLCASSWGPGTGGNEQFFGPGTRLTVL.

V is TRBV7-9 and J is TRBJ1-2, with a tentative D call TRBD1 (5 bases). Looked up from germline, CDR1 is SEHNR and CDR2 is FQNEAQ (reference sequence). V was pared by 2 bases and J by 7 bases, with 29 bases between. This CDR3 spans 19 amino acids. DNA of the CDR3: TGTGCCAGCAGCTTATTGAGCCCTGGGGTGAACTGGGGGTCCAGTGGCTACACCTTC. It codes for CASSLLSPGVNWGSSGYTF.

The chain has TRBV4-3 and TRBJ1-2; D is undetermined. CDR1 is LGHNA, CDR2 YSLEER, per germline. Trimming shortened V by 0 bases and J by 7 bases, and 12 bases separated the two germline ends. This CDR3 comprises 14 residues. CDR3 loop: CASSQDTAAGGYTF. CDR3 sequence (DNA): TGCGCCAGCAGCCAAGATACGGCAGCGGGTGGCTACACCTTC.

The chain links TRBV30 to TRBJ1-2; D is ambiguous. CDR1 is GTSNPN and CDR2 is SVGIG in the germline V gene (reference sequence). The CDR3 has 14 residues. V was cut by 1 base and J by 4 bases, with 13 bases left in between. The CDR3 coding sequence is TGTGCCTGGAGTGCACGGACGGAATTCTATGGCTACACCTTC. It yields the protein CAWSARTEFYGYTF.

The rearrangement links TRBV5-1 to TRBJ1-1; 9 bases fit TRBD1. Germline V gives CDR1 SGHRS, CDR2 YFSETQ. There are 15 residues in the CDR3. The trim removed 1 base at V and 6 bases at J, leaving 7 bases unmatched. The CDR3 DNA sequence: TGCGCCAGCAGCTTGATAAAACAGGGGGCCGCTGAAGCTTTCTTT. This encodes CASSLIKQGAAEAFF. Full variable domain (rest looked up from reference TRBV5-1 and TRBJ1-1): KAGVTQTPRYLIKTRGQQVTLSCSPISGHRSVSWYQQTPGQGLQFLFEYFSETQRNKGNFPGRFSGRQFSNSRSEMNVSTLELGDSALYLCASSLIKQGAAEAFFGQGTRLTVV.

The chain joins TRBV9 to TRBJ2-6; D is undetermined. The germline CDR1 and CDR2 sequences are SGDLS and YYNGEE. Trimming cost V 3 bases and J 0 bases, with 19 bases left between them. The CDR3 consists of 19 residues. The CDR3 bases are TGTGCCAGCAGCGCCAGCCTGTTTCGCGCAAGCTCTGGGGCCAACGTCCTGACTTTC. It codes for CASSASLFRASSGANVLTF.

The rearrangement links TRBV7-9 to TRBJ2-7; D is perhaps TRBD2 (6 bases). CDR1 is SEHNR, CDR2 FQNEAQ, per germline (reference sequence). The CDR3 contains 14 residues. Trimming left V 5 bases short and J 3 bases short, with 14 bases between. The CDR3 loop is CASSRRAGDYEQYF. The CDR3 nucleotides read TGTGCCAGCAGCCGCCGAGCGGGTGACTACGAGCAGTACTTC.

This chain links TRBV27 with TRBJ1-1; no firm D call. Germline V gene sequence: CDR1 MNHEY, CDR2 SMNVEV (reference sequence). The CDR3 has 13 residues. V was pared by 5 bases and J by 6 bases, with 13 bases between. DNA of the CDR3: TGTGCCAGCAGTCCGCCGACTGGCGCTGAAGCTTTCTTT. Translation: CASSPPTGAEAFF.

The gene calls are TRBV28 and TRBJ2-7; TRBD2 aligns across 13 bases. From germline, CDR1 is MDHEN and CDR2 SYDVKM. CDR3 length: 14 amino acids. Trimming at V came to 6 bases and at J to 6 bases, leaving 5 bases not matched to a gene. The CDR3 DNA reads TGTGCCAGCAGCCGACTAGCGGGAGGTCCCGAGCAGTACTTC. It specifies CASSRLAGGPEQYF.

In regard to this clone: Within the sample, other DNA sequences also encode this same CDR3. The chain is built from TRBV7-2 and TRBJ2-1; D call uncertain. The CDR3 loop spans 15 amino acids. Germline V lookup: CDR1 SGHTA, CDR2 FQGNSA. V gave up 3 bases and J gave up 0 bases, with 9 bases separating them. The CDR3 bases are TGTGCCAGCAGCTTGGGGTTAGGCTCCTACAATGAGCAGTTCTTC. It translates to CASSLGLGSYNEQFF.

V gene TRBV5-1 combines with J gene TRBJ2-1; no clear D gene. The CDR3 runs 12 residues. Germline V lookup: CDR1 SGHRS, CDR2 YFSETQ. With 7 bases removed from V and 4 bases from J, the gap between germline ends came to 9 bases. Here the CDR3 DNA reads TGCGCCAGCGCTGCGCCATACAATGAGCAGTTCTTC. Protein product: CASAAPYNEQFF. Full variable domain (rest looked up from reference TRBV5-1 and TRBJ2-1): KAGVTQTPRYLIKTRGQQVTLSCSPISGHRSVSWYQQTPGQGLQFLFEYFSETQRNKGNFPGRFSGRQFSNSRSEMNVSTLELGDSALYLCASAAPYNEQFFGPGTRLTVL.

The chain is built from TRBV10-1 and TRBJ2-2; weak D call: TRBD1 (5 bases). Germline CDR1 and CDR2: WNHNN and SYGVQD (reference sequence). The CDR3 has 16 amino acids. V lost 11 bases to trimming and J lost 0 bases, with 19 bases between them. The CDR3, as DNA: TGCGCCCGTTTGGACAACACCCTCTCGAACACCGGGGAGCTGTTTTTT. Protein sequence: CARLDNTLSNTGELFF.

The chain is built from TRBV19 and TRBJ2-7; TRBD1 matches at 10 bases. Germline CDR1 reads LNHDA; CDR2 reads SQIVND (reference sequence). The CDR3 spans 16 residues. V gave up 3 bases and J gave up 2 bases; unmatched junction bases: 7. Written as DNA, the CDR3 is TGTGCCAGTAGTATTAGGGCCGGGACAGGGGCCTACGAGCAGTACTTC. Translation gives CASSIRAGTGAYEQYF.